A single sample is the source of the 30 T cell receptor beta chains below, sequenced in a study of T cell changes during pregnancy in multiple sclerosis. The protocol was immunoSEQ multiplex PCR, while the TCRdb copy is restricted to in-frame clones and leaves out a portion. The data hold 91,000 or so clones, with 85% to 95% observed a single time. The specimen comprised peripheral blood, sampled after pregnancy. Source of these receptors: a female donor with multiple sclerosis, enrolled in a pregnancy study.

This chain links TRBV7-8 with TRBJ2-5; a weak D match, TRBD1 (6 bases). The V and J ends lost 5 bases and 5 bases respectively, with 9 bases between them. Germline V gives CDR1 SGHVS, CDR2 FQNEAQ. The CDR3 totals 12 residues. The CDR3 reads CASSPGDETQYF. For the CDR3, the DNA is TGTGCCAGCAGCCCAGGGGACGAGACCCAGTACTTC. Full variable domain (missing parts from reference TRBV7-8 and TRBJ2-5): GAGVSQSPRYKVAKRGQDVALRCDPISGHVSLFWYQQALGQGPEFLTYFQNEAQLDKSGLPSDRFFAERPEGSVSTLKIQRTQQEDSAVYLCASSPGDETQYFGPGTRLLVL.

The chain employs TRBV28 and TRBJ1-5, with D perhaps TRBD1 (5 bases). Per germline, CDR1 MDHEN and CDR2 SYDVKM. The CDR3 sequence is 16 residues long. Trimming took off 6 bases at V and 0 bases at J, with 15 bases between the two ends. The CDR3 bases are TGTGCCAGCAGACGACGGGACTTCCGTAGCAATCAGCCCCAGCATTTT. This codes for CASRRRDFRSNQPQHF.

The chain has TRBV29-1 and TRBJ2-3; tentative D call: TRBD2 (7 bases). This CDR3 has 15 amino acids. V shed 7 bases and J shed 3 bases, with 20 bases lying between them. Germline loops: CDR1 SQVTM, CDR2 ANQGSEA. The chain's CDR3 is CSAGRGGIGTDTQYF. The DNA of the CDR3 is TGCAGCGCCGGAAGGGGGGGGATTGGGACAGATACGCAGTATTTT.

This clone showed up just once. This chain joins TRBV28 and TRBJ1-5; TRBD1 is a possible D gene (5 bases). CDR1 is MDHEN, CDR2 SYDVKM, per germline. The CDR3 consists of 12 residues. V lost 8 bases and J 5 bases, leaving 10 bases between the germline ends. This chain's CDR3 is CASGQGYQPQHF. The DNA for the CDR3 is TGTGCCAGCGGGCAGGGCTATCAGCCCCAGCATTTT.

The V and J genes are TRBV5-4 and TRBJ2-7, with D possibly matching TRBD1 (7 bases). Germline CDR1 reads SGHNT; CDR2 reads YYREEE (reference sequence). The ends were cut back, 2 bases at V and 6 bases at J, with 9 bases in the middle. The CDR3 covers 12 residues. CDR3 nucleotide sequence: TGTGCCAGCAGCTTTCAGGGGGGCGAGCAGTACTTC. Translated, it gives CASSFQGGEQYF.

The CDR3, as DNA: TGTGCCAGCAGTGTCCAAGCGGGAGAGTACAATGAGCAGTTCTTC. This gives the protein CASSVQAGEYNEQFF. The rearrangement links TRBV2 to TRBJ2-1, with TRBD2 identical over 8 bases. The CDR3 spans 15 residues. J was trimmed by 4 bases and V by 4 bases; bases with no gene match: 6. Germline V gene sequence: CDR1 SNHLY, CDR2 FYNNEI.

This chain links TRBV18 with TRBJ2-3; 7 bases align to TRBD1. CDR1 and CDR2 (germline): KGHSH, LQKENI. The CDR3 contains 15 residues. The J segment lost 2 bases and the V segment lost 5 bases, leaving 7 bases of the junction unmatched. The CDR3 nucleotides are TGTGCCAGCTCAGGTGACAGGGTTCACACAGATACGCAGTATTTT. Protein product: CASSGDRVHTDTQYF.

The chain employs TRBV4-3 and TRBJ1-2; 7 bases fit TRBD1. This CDR3 has 15 residues. Trimming at V came to 2 bases and at J to 8 bases, leaving 11 bases not matched to a gene. Per germline, CDR1 LGHNA and CDR2 YSLEER. DNA of the CDR3: TGCGCCAGCAGCCAACCGACAGAGGGGGCGTTCGGCTACACCTTC. Protein product: CASSQPTEGAFGYTF.

This chain joins TRBV2 and TRBJ2-1; 8 bases align to TRBD2. The V and J ends lost 3 bases and 8 bases, in that order; junction bases with no gene match: 9. In germline, CDR1 is SNHLY, CDR2 FYNNEI. This CDR3 is built from 15 residues. In DNA form, the CDR3 reads TGTGCCAGCAGTGACGTCCGGGAGGGCCACTATGAGCAGTTCTTC. This codes for CASSDVREGHYEQFF.

The rearrangement uses TRBV18 and TRBJ2-7; D is possibly TRBD1 (6 bases). Germline V gives CDR1 KGHSH, CDR2 LQKENI. V lost 0 bases to trimming and J lost 1 base, with 7 bases between them. This CDR3 contains 14 residues. The CDR3 DNA reads TGTGCCAGCTCACCACCAGACAGGTCCTACGAGCAGTACTTC. Translating it yields CASSPPDRSYEQYF.

The rearrangement links TRBV6-5 to TRBJ2-7; TRBD1 aligns across 7 bases. Germline V gene lookup returns CDR1 MNHEY and CDR2 SVGAGI. This CDR3 has 13 amino acids. V lost 10 bases and J lost 2; bases outside the gene matches: 8. CDR3 sequence (DNA): TGTGCCACGAGAGAGACAGGGACCTACGAGCAGTACTTC. Protein product: CATRETGTYEQYF.

This chain uses TRBV9 with TRBJ2-1; 10 nucleotides agree with TRBD2. The ends lost 4 bases at V and 7 bases at J; junction bases unmatched: 5. CDR1 and CDR2 from the germline V gene are SGDLS and YYNGEE. The CDR3 runs to 14 residues. CDR3 bases: TGTGCCAGCAGCCGAGCGGGAGGGGATAATGAGCAGTTCTTC. As protein: CASSRAGGDNEQFF.

This clone was picked up one time. This chain links TRBV4-1 with TRBJ1-1; D is unclear. The V gene's germline CDR1 is MGHRA and CDR2 YSYEKL. Trimming shortened V by 0 bases and J by 0 bases, and 11 bases separated the two germline ends. The CDR3 runs to 16 residues. CDR3 bases: TGCGCCAGCAGCCAAGATCTAACAGCGGTGAACACTGAAGCTTTCTTT. Protein product: CASSQDLTAVNTEAFF.

V is TRBV10-1 and J is TRBJ1-5; TRBD1 matches at 7 bases. Germline V gene data show CDR1 as WNHNN and CDR2 as SYGVQD (reference sequence). The trim removed 6 bases at V and 1 base at J, leaving 3 bases unmatched. CDR3 size: 14 residues. For the CDR3, the DNA is TGCGCCAGCAGGCAGGGGGGCAGCAATCAGCCCCAGCATTTT. Protein: CASRQGGSNQPQHF.

In nucleotides, the CDR3 is TGTGCCAGCAGCCCGACAGCCACCTACGAGCAGTACTTC. Protein product: CASSPTATYEQYF. The rearrangement links TRBV27 to TRBJ2-7; D is possibly TRBD1 (5 bases). Germline V gives CDR1 MNHEY, CDR2 SMNVEV (reference sequence). Trimming removed 6 bases from V and 2 bases from J, with 11 bases in between. CDR3 size: 13 residues.

The chain joins TRBV27 to TRBJ2-5; 9 positions match TRBD1. CDR1 and CDR2 (germline): MNHEY, SMNVEV (reference sequence). The CDR3 is made up of 14 amino acids. Unmatched junction bases numbered 4, after V lost 4 bases and J lost 4 bases. The CDR3 coding sequence is TGTGCCAGCAGTTGGGGACAGGGAACAGAGACCCAGTACTTC. It codes for CASSWGQGTETQYF.

This clone came up once. The chain couples TRBV7-7 to TRBJ1-5, with a tentative D call TRBD1 (5 bases). The germline gives CDR1 SSHAT, CDR2 FNYEAQ (reference sequence). CDR3 length equals 18 residues. The V end lost 4 bases, the J end lost 0 bases, and 19 bases lay between the germline ends. The CDR3 sequence is CASSSVWGGANSNQPQHF. CDR3 DNA: TGTGCCAGCAGCTCCGTCTGGGGTGGGGCAAATAGCAATCAGCCCCAGCATTTT.

The chain links TRBV27 to TRBJ2-2; 7 bases map to TRBD1. CDR1 and CDR2 from the germline V gene are MNHEY and SMNVEV (reference sequence). The J segment lost 4 bases and the V segment lost 2 bases, leaving 1 base of the junction unmatched. CDR3 length equals 14 residues. CDR3 sequence: CASSLHRGTGELFF. The DNA for the CDR3 is TGTGCCAGCAGTTTACACAGGGGCACCGGGGAGCTGTTTTTT.

This sequence joins TRBV5-1 and TRBJ2-1; 8 bases agree with TRBD2. After removal of 6 bases from V and 8 bases from J, the junction contained 13 bases not matched to a gene. This CDR3 contains 15 residues. From germline, CDR1 is SGHRS and CDR2 YFSETQ. Here the CDR3 reads CASTRTAGGSHEQFF. The CDR3 bases are TGCGCCAGCACCCGGACGGCGGGAGGAAGCCATGAGCAGTTCTTC.

The V call is TRBV18, the J call TRBJ1-5, with 7 positions matching TRBD1. Germline V gives CDR1 KGHSH, CDR2 LQKENI. The CDR3 is made up of 15 amino acids. The V gene end was trimmed by 2 bases and the J gene end by 4 bases; junction bases not matched to a gene: 5. CDR3 sequence reads: CASSPSTGRNQPQHF. DNA for the CDR3: TGTGCCAGCTCACCATCGACAGGGAGGAATCAGCCCCAGCATTTT. The full variable domain, rest sourced from reference TRBV18 and TRBJ1-5, is NAGVMQNPRHLVRRRGQEARLRCSPMKGHSHVYWYRQLPEEGLKFMVYLQKENIIDESGMPKERFSAEFPKEGPSILRIQQVVRGDSAAYFCASSPSTGRNQPQHFGDGTRLSIL.

This chain uses TRBV7-9 with TRBJ2-3, with TRBD1 matching 8 bases. CDR3 length: 14 amino acids. Trimming removed 4 bases from V and 13 bases from J; junction bases left unmatched: 13. Germline V gene data show CDR1 as SEHNR and CDR2 as FQNEAQ (reference sequence). CDR3 in DNA: TGTGCCAGCAGCTCCGGACAGGGAGCAAGGAAGAAGTATTTT. Its translation is CASSSGQGARKKYF.

CDR3 nucleotide sequence: TGTGCCAGCAGCCCGGGGACTAGGAGCTCCTACGAGCAGTACTTC. Protein product: CASSPGTRSSYEQYF. V is TRBV7-8 and J is TRBJ2-7; 8 bases are shared with TRBD2. The CDR3 sequence is 15 residues long. V shed 5 bases, J shed 0 bases, and the junction held 6 bases outside the gene matches. Germline CDR1 SGHVS, CDR2 FQNEAQ. The full variable domain, rest sourced from reference TRBV7-8 and TRBJ2-7, is GAGVSQSPRYKVAKRGQDVALRCDPISGHVSLFWYQQALGQGPEFLTYFQNEAQLDKSGLPSDRFFAERPEGSVSTLKIQRTQQEDSAVYLCASSPGTRSSYEQYFGPGTRLTVT.

The chain recombines TRBV4-3 with TRBJ2-7; 8 nucleotides agree with TRBD1. The length of the CDR3 is 16 residues. The V gene end was trimmed by 1 base and the J gene end by 2 bases; junction bases not matched to a gene: 7. The germline gives CDR1 LGHNA, CDR2 YSLEER. CDR3 residues: CASSQAVTGAAYEQYF. CDR3 sequence (DNA): TGCGCCAGCAGCCAAGCGGTGACAGGGGCCGCCTACGAGCAGTACTTC.

J is TRBJ2-1 and V is TRBV9; 12 bases are shared with TRBD2. Germline CDR1 and CDR2: SGDLS and YYNGEE. The ends lost 4 bases at V and 4 bases at J; junction bases unmatched: 15. The CDR3 sequence is 19 residues long. Here the CDR3 reads CASSPTGTSGLRGYNEQFF. The CDR3 region has the DNA TGTGCCAGCAGCCCCACCGGGACTAGCGGGTTACGTGGGTACAATGAGCAGTTCTTC.

The chain carries TRBV7-9 and TRBJ2-1; D is perhaps TRBD1 (6 bases). With 5 bases removed from V and 5 bases from J, the gap between germline ends came to 13 bases. CDR3 length: 14 residues. CDR1 SEHNR and CDR2 FQNEAQ come from the germline V gene (reference sequence). Here the CDR3 reads CASSPDSVHNEQFF. As DNA, the CDR3 is TGTGCCAGCAGCCCGGACAGCGTACACAATGAGCAGTTCTTC. Based on the CDR3 plus reference TRBV7-9 and TRBJ2-1, the full variable domain is DTGVSQNPRHKITKRGQNVTFRCDPISEHNRLYWYRQTLGQGPEFLTYFQNEAQLEKSRLLSDRFSAERPKGSFSTLEIQRTEQGDSAMYLCASSPDSVHNEQFFGPGTRLTVL.

V gene TRBV4-1 combines with J gene TRBJ1-1; TRBD1 is a possible D gene (5 bases). Germline loops: CDR1 MGHRA, CDR2 YSYEKL. There are 13 residues in the CDR3. V was trimmed by 1 base and J by 3 bases, leaving 6 bases between them. CDR3 nucleotides: TGCGCCAGCAGCCAAGCGGGGGACACTGAAGCTTTCTTT. Its translation is CASSQAGDTEAFF.

This clone was picked up one time. V usage is TRBV5-1 and J usage is TRBJ2-3, with D perhaps TRBD1 (6 bases). Germline CDR1 SGHRS, CDR2 YFSETQ. The V end was cut by 4 bases, the J end by 0 bases, with 21 bases between. The CDR3 extends over 18 amino acids. The CDR3 DNA reads as TGCGCCAGCAGCCCTCCCCCTGGGGGCGACATTAGCACAGATACGCAGTATTTT. This gives the protein CASSPPPGGDISTDTQYF. Supplemented by reference TRBV5-1 and TRBJ2-3, the full variable domain reads KAGVTQTPRYLIKTRGQQVTLSCSPISGHRSVSWYQQTPGQGLQFLFEYFSETQRNKGNFPGRFSGRQFSNSRSEMNVSTLELGDSALYLCASSPPPGGDISTDTQYFGPGTRLTVL.

The chain carries TRBV19 and TRBJ2-7, with 9 nucleotides matching TRBD1. Germline V gives CDR1 LNHDA, CDR2 SQIVND (reference sequence). The CDR3 extends over 14 amino acids. V dropped 6 bases and J dropped 0; count of bases not matched to a gene: 3. The CDR3 is CASRPGQGSYEQYF. The CDR3 nucleotides are TGTGCCAGTAGACCGGGACAGGGCTCCTACGAGCAGTACTTC.

The chain joins TRBV18 to TRBJ2-7; D uncertain. Germline CDR1 is KGHSH and CDR2 is LQKENI. The CDR3 extends over 12 amino acids. V was cut by 6 bases and J by 6 bases, with 12 bases left in between. CDR3 residues: CASSQQMPEQYF. The CDR3 DNA reads as TGTGCCAGCTCCCAACAGATGCCCGAGCAGTACTTC.

The chain joins TRBV10-2 to TRBJ2-5; 8 bases match TRBD2. Germline-derived CDR1 and CDR2 are WSHSY and SAAADI. CDR3 size: 17 residues. With 8 bases clipped from V and 2 bases from J, the junction kept 16 bases outside the gene matches. CDR3 loop: CASEGLARSDGQETQYF. In nucleotides, the CDR3 is TGCGCCAGCGAAGGACTAGCCAGGTCGGATGGACAAGAGACCCAGTACTTC.